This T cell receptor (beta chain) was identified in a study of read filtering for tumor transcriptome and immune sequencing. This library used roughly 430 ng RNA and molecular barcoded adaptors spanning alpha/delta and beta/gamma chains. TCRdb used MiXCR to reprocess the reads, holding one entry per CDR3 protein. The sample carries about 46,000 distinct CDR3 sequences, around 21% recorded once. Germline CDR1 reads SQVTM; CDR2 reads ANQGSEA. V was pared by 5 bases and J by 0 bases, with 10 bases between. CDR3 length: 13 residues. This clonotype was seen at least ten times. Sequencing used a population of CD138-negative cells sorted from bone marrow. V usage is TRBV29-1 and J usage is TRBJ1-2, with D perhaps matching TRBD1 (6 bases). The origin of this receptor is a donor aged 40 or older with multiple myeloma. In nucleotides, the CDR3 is TGCAGCGTTCTGGACAGTTCTAACTATGGCTACACCTTC. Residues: CSVLDSSNYGYTF.